Following are 31 T cell receptor beta chains from one sample sequenced in a study of CD8+ T cells in alopecia areata. Extraction and reverse transcription of RNA yielded cDNA as the sequencing template. Some clones are missing from TCRdb's copy, which holds only in-frame ones; the method was immunoSEQ multiplex PCR. This table holds some 150,000 clones, approximately 65% found once. Material: CD8+ T cells sorted from blood. All receptors derive from a human donor in good health.

The chain carries TRBV2 and TRBJ2-2, with D tentatively TRBD2 (6 bases). The CDR3 extends over 14 amino acids. Germline-derived CDR1 and CDR2 are SNHLY and FYNNEI. Trimming cost V 4 bases and J 2 bases, with 8 bases left between them. The DNA for the CDR3 is TGTGCCAGCAGTGCGCGGGAAAACACCGGGGAGCTGTTTTTT. The encoded protein is CASSARENTGELFF.

The sample holds many counts of this clone. Other DNA sequences in this specimen translate into the identical CDR3. The rearrangement uses TRBV5-5 and TRBJ2-1, with no clear D. The V end lost 3 bases, the J end lost 0 bases, and 7 bases lay between the germline ends. Per germline, CDR1 SGHKS and CDR2 YYEKEE (reference sequence). The CDR3 loop spans 14 amino acids. DNA of the CDR3: TGTGCCAGCAGCTCGGACGGCTCCTACAATGAGCAGTTCTTC. It translates to CASSSDGSYNEQFF.

About this clone: The same CDR3 is also encoded by other DNA sequences in this sample. The V gene is TRBV29-1, the J gene TRBJ2-2; the D is unclear. V dropped 5 bases and J dropped 3 bases, with 7 bases sitting between them. The germline V gene encodes CDR1 SQVTM and CDR2 ANQGSEA. The CDR3 consists of 12 residues. CDR3 in DNA: TGCAGCGTTTCCCGGGACACCGGGGAGCTGTTTTTT. Its protein is CSVSRDTGELFF.

The chain recombines TRBV13 with TRBJ2-7; D not certain. V was trimmed by 0 bases and J by 3 bases, leaving 3 bases between them. The CDR3 runs 12 residues. The germline V gene has CDR1 PRHDT and CDR2 FYEKMQ (reference sequence). CDR3 sequence (DNA): TGTGCCAGCAGCTTAGGCAGCTACGAGCAGTACTTC. This translates into CASSLGSYEQYF.

The chain couples TRBV5-1 to TRBJ1-2; D unclear. This CDR3 is built from 14 residues. V was clipped by 1 base and J by 6 bases, with 13 bases between them. Germline CDR1 and CDR2: SGHRS and YFSETQ. This CDR3 reads CASSLLSGVDGYTF. CDR3 in DNA: TGCGCCAGCAGCTTGTTGTCCGGGGTGGATGGCTACACCTTC.

The chain couples TRBV7-9 to TRBJ2-5, with 11 bases fitting TRBD2. The ends lost 4 bases at V and 2 bases at J; junction bases unmatched: 6. The CDR3 loop spans 16 amino acids. From germline, CDR1 is SEHNR and CDR2 FQNEAQ (reference sequence). The CDR3 reads CASSCPTSGIQETQYF. The CDR3 coding sequence is TGTGCCAGCAGCTGTCCGACTAGCGGGATTCAAGAGACCCAGTACTTC.

J is TRBJ2-2 and V is TRBV9, with 10 bases matching TRBD1. Germline V gives CDR1 SGDLS, CDR2 YYNGEE. V gave up 3 bases and J gave up 8 bases; unmatched junction bases: 10. The CDR3 sequence is 16 residues long. DNA of the CDR3: TGTGCCAGCAGCGCCCCGGGACAGGGGTTGGATGGGGAGCTGTTTTTT. Translated, it gives CASSAPGQGLDGELFF.

The J gene is TRBJ2-3, the V gene TRBV13; D might be TRBD1 or TRBD2, each matching 5 bases. Trimming removed 5 bases at V and 2 bases at J, with 17 bases between. From germline, CDR1 is PRHDT and CDR2 FYEKMQ (reference sequence). CDR3 length equals 16 residues. CDR3 nucleotides: TGTGCCAGCAGCGCCGAGTGGGACCCCCACACAGATACGCAGTATTTT. Its translation is CASSAEWDPHTDTQYF.

This clone was observed a few times. The rearrangement joins TRBV29-1 to TRBJ2-7; TRBD2 matches at 10 bases. V lost 7 bases to trimming and J lost 2 bases; unmatched junction nucleotides: 5. The CDR3 covers 13 residues. The germline CDR1 and CDR2 sequences are SQVTM and ANQGSEA. This CDR3 reads CSAGTSVTYEQYF. The CDR3 DNA sequence: TGCAGCGCTGGGACTAGCGTTACCTACGAGCAGTACTTC.

V is TRBV9 and J is TRBJ2-2, with a possible D match to TRBD2 (6 bases). Trimming shortened V by 3 bases and J by 4 bases, and 13 bases separated the two germline ends. The germline CDR1 and CDR2 sequences are SGDLS and YYNGEE. CDR3 length: 15 amino acids. CDR3 protein: CASSAGDLPTGELFF. In nucleotides, the CDR3 is TGTGCCAGCAGCGCTGGGGACTTACCCACCGGGGAGCTGTTTTTT.

The chain has TRBV28 and TRBJ2-5; D is unresolved. The CDR3 is 13 amino acids. Germline assignment: CDR1 MDHEN and CDR2 SYDVKM. Between the trimmed V and J ends, which lost 3 bases and 2 bases, there was a span of 7 bases. The CDR3, as DNA: TGTGCCAGCAGTTTGATAGCTCAAGAGACCCAGTACTTC. Translated: CASSLIAQETQYF.

The chain combines TRBV19 with TRBJ2-7, with a tentative D call TRBD1 (5 bases). The CDR3 is 13 amino acids. Germline V lookup: CDR1 LNHDA, CDR2 SQIVND (reference sequence). The ends were cut back, 3 bases at V and 2 bases at J, with 8 bases in the middle. DNA of the CDR3: TGTGCCAGTAGTATGACGGACACCTACGAGCAGTACTTC. This codes for CASSMTDTYEQYF.

The rearrangement links TRBV29-1 to TRBJ2-2; possible D gene TRBD1, 6 bases. V was pared by 1 base and J by 6 bases, with 15 bases between. Germline CDR1 is SQVTM and CDR2 is ANQGSEA. There are 15 residues in the CDR3. The CDR3, as DNA: TGCAGCGTTGAAGGTTTGGGCAGGGGACCCGGGGAGCTGTTTTTT. Its translation is CSVEGLGRGPGELFF.

The V and J genes are TRBV7-6 and TRBJ2-7; weak D call: TRBD1 (6 bases). From germline, CDR1 is SGHVS and CDR2 FNYEAQ. V was trimmed by 3 bases and J by 3 bases, leaving 15 bases between them. This CDR3 contains 15 residues. The DNA of the CDR3 is TGTGCCAGCAGCTTGGGTGCAGGGGTGGTCTACGAGCAGTACTTC. The encoded protein is CASSLGAGVVYEQYF.

The chain links TRBV29-1 to TRBJ2-7, with D possibly called TRBD1 or TRBD2 (5 bases each). V lost 3 bases to trimming and J lost 6 bases, with 12 bases between them. Per germline, CDR1 SQVTM and CDR2 ANQGSEA. CDR3 length equals 12 residues. The CDR3 nucleotides read TGCAGCGTTGAGGGGGATTTCAGCGAGCAGTACTTC. This codes for CSVEGDFSEQYF.

This clone occurred a few times. This rearrangement joins TRBV20-1 to TRBJ1-4; the D is unclear. The germline V and J ends were trimmed by 2 bases and 7 bases, with 5 bases remaining between them. This CDR3 comprises 11 residues. Germline V gene data show CDR1 as DFQATT and CDR2 as SNEGSKA (reference sequence). The CDR3 is CSARSGEKLFF. The CDR3 bases are TGCAGTGCTAGAAGCGGTGAAAAACTGTTTTTT.

This clone was observed a few times. The CDR3 is CASSGGTSGAYEQYF. CDR3 bases: TGTGCCAGCAGCGGCGGGACTAGCGGAGCCTACGAGCAGTACTTC. The chain is built from TRBV5-6 and TRBJ2-7, with 11 bases aligning to TRBD2. V lost 4 bases, J lost 2 bases, and 5 bases stayed unmatched. The length of the CDR3 is 15 residues. Germline V lookup: CDR1 SGHDT, CDR2 YYEEEE.

This rearrangement joins TRBV27 to TRBJ2-5; D not certain. CDR1 is MNHEY and CDR2 is SMNVEV in the germline V gene (reference sequence). This CDR3 spans 14 amino acids. Trimming took 3 bases from V and 0 from J, leaving 8 bases between them. The CDR3 sequence: CASSFGPYQETQYF. The CDR3 nucleotides read TGTGCCAGCAGTTTCGGTCCTTACCAAGAGACCCAGTACTTC.

The genes are TRBV6-5 and TRBJ2-5; D is perhaps TRBD2 (5 bases). The CDR3 length is 15 residues. Trimming removed 2 bases at V and 2 bases at J, with 12 bases between. Germline V gene sequence: CDR1 MNHEY, CDR2 SVGAGI. CDR3 sequence (DNA): TGTGCCAGCAGTTACGGAGAGGGTCGACAAGAGACCCAGTACTTC. Translation: CASSYGEGRQETQYF.

This chain joins TRBV2 and TRBJ2-6, with a weak D call TRBD1 (6 bases). The CDR3 has 16 residues. Germline CDR1 SNHLY, CDR2 FYNNEI. Trimming stripped 9 bases from V and 2 bases from J, with 17 bases between. CDR3 sequence reads: CARTSTGSAGANVLTF. CDR3 DNA sequence: TGTGCCAGAACGTCGACAGGTTCAGCTGGGGCCAACGTCCTGACTTTC.

This clone was observed a few times. This sequence joins TRBV27 and TRBJ2-7; no definite D call. The germline V and J ends were trimmed by 5 bases and 0 bases, with 11 bases remaining between them. There are 14 residues in the CDR3. The V gene's germline CDR1 is MNHEY and CDR2 SMNVEV (reference sequence). The CDR3 DNA follows: TGTGCCAGCAGTGTCGACCGTGCCTCCTACGAGCAGTACTTC. Amino acids: CASSVDRASYEQYF.

The chain joins TRBV11-2 to TRBJ2-7; unclear D gene. This CDR3 region has 12 residues. Germline assignment: CDR1 SGHAT and CDR2 FQNNGV. V was pared by 9 bases and J by 7 bases, with 16 bases between. The CDR3 here is CASRGPSSEQYF. The CDR3 DNA reads TGTGCCAGTCGCGGCCCGTCGTCTGAGCAGTACTTC.

The V and J genes are TRBV29-1 and TRBJ2-1; perhaps TRBD2 as D (6 bases). This CDR3 has 13 residues. Germline loops: CDR1 SQVTM, CDR2 ANQGSEA. Trimming pared 4 bases from V and 4 bases from J, leaving 11 bases between. The CDR3 loop reads CSVGGGRYNEQFF. The CDR3 DNA follows: TGCAGCGTTGGCGGAGGGCGATACAATGAGCAGTTCTTC.

For the CDR3, the DNA is TGTGCCAGCAGCTACACAGATACGCAGTATTTT. Amino acid sequence: CASSYTDTQYF. The chain uses TRBV9 and TRBJ2-3; D gene ambiguous. CDR3 length: 11 amino acids. Trimming shortened V by 4 bases and J by 2 bases, and 2 bases separated the two germline ends. Germline V CDR1 and CDR2: SGDLS, YYNGEE.

This clone was observed a few times. The V and J genes are TRBV7-9 and TRBJ1-4, with D perhaps matching TRBD1 (5 bases). Germline CDR1 and CDR2: SEHNR and FQNEAQ (reference sequence). This CDR3 spans 14 amino acids. Trimming took 3 bases from V and 5 from J, leaving 10 bases between them. CDR3 sequence (DNA): TGTGCCAGCAGCTTTGCGACAGACAATGAAAAACTGTTTTTT. This sequence encodes CASSFATDNEKLFF.

This clone was picked up a small number of times. V is TRBV12-5 and J is TRBJ2-5; D is perhaps TRBD2 (5 bases). Trimming pared 0 bases from V and 2 bases from J, leaving 7 bases between. CDR3 size: 14 residues. Per germline, CDR1 LGHNT and CDR2 FRNRAP. CDR3 DNA sequence: TGTGCTAGTGGTTTGGTAGGACTGCAAGAGACCCAGTACTTC. Residues: CASGLVGLQETQYF.

The V gene is TRBV9, the J gene TRBJ2-3; 7 nucleotides align to TRBD2. Germline V lookup: CDR1 SGDLS, CDR2 YYNGEE. This CDR3 is built from 13 residues. The ends lost 4 bases at V and 3 bases at J; junction bases unmatched: 2. The CDR3 spells CASSLGGTDTQYF. In DNA, the CDR3 is TGTGCCAGCAGCCTCGGGGGGACAGATACGCAGTATTTT.

This clone was seen only a few times. V usage is TRBV29-1 and J usage is TRBJ2-1, with 8 bases identical to TRBD2. The J segment lost 4 bases and the V segment lost 3 bases, leaving 5 bases of the junction unmatched. The CDR3 runs to 14 residues. Germline CDR1 is SQVTM and CDR2 is ANQGSEA. Here the CDR3 reads CSVETSEIYNEQFF. The CDR3 DNA reads as TGCAGCGTTGAGACTAGCGAGATTTACAATGAGCAGTTCTTC.

In its sample, this clone was seen a few times. This rearrangement joins TRBV29-1 to TRBJ2-1; tentatively, D is TRBD1 (6 bases). Trimming took 5 bases from V and 2 from J, leaving 10 bases between them. CDR3 length: 13 residues. Germline V CDR1 and CDR2: SQVTM, ANQGSEA. DNA of the CDR3: TGCAGCGTTAAGGGGGAGACCTACAATGAGCAGTTCTTC. Amino acids: CSVKGETYNEQFF.

This chain connects TRBV7-9 to TRBJ2-7; D gene uncertain. Trimming shortened V by 1 base and J by 8 bases, and 9 bases separated the two germline ends. The CDR3 length is 12 residues. Germline V gene data show CDR1 as SEHNR and CDR2 as FQNEAQ (reference sequence). The CDR3 coding sequence is TGTGCCAGCAGCTTAGGGCCATCGAAGCAGTACTTC. This codes for CASSLGPSKQYF.

The chain is built from TRBV4-2 and TRBJ2-5; 7 bases line up with TRBD2. The germline CDR1 and CDR2 sequences are LGHNA and YNFKEQ. The CDR3 is 15 amino acids. The V segment lost 3 bases and the J segment 4 bases; nucleotides outside the gene matches: 8. The CDR3 nucleotides read TGTGCCAGCAGCCAGGGAACTAGCGATCGAGAGACCCAGTACTTC. Translating it yields CASSQGTSDRETQYF.